A selection of T cell receptor beta chains follows, all from one sample in a study of cytomegalovirus exposure and HLA in healthy donors. Measured with immunoSEQ multiplex PCR; TCRdb has only the in-frame clones, and not every one. The sample lists more than 200,000 clones; over 75% were seen once. Sample: PBMCs. The receptors shown here come from a man in his late teens or twenties in good health and CMV-seronegative. CDR3s include the opening cysteine and the closing phenylalanine or tryptophan. A D gene is named only where the DNA matches it firmly. Size values are once, few and many counts, or a class for expanded clones, and some rows have none.

cdr3_length	d_call	j_call	clone_size	v_call	cdr3_nt	cdr3_aa
14	.	TRBJ1-1	.	TRBV6-5	TGTGCCAGCGGATATTCCGGGTTGAACACTGAAGCTTTCTTT	CASGYSGLNTEAFF
14	TRBD1	TRBJ1-5	.	TRBV30	TGTGCCTGGCAAAAAACAGGGGACAATCAGCCCCAGCATTTT	CAWQKTGDNQPQHF
16	TRBD1	TRBJ2-7	.	TRBV10-3	TGTGCCATCAGTGAGTCGGGACAGGGTTCTTCCTACGAGCAGTACTTC	CAISESGQGSSYEQYF
19	.	TRBJ1-3	.	TRBV4-3	TGCGCCAGCAGCCAAGATCGGATGGTAGGCGTACAGTCTGGAAACACCATATATTTT	CASSQDRMVGVQSGNTIYF
14	.	TRBJ2-7	.	TRBV5-1	TGCGCCGTCCAACGGGTTTCAAGATTCTACGAGCAGTACTTC	CAVQRVSRFYEQYF
13	TRBD2	TRBJ2-7	few	TRBV30	TGTGCGTACCGGGGGAGGGTCTTGAGGGAGCAGTACTTC	CAYRGRVLREQYF
18	TRBD1	TRBJ1-5	.	TRBV27	TGTGCCAGCAGTCGAAGGGGGGACAGTAAAGGTAGCAATCAGCCCCAGCATTTT	CASSRRGDSKGSNQPQHF
15	.	TRBJ2-7	.	TRBV10-3	TGTGCCATCAGTGAGGGGGACTTGAAGGCTTACGAGCAGTACTTC	CAISEGDLKAYEQYF
16	.	TRBJ2-7	.	TRBV5-6	TGTGCCAGCACCTTCTCCCGGGACACCACCTCCTACGAGCAGTACTTC	CASTFSRDTTSYEQYF
16	TRBD2	TRBJ2-2	.	TRBV4-2	TGTGCCAGCAGCCTGGGACTAGCGGAGGACACCGGGGAGCTGTTTTTT	CASSLGLAEDTGELFF
15	.	TRBJ1-1	.	TRBV25-1	TGTGCCAGCAGCCGGGACAAGGGCCTGGGCACTGAAGCTTTCTTT	CASSRDKGLGTEAFF
12	.	TRBJ2-2	.	TRBV27	TGTGCCAGCAGTGCCTACCACGGGGAGCTGTTTTTT	CASSAYHGELFF
15	TRBD2	TRBJ2-5	.	TRBV6-1	TGTGCCAGCAGTGGGAGAGTAGCGGGCCAAGAGACCCAGTACTTC	CASSGRVAGQETQYF
13	.	TRBJ1-1	.	TRBV30	TGTGCCTGGAGTTACCAGATGGACACTGAAGCTTTCTTT	CAWSYQMDTEAFF
13	TRBD2	TRBJ2-1	.	TRBV30	TGTGCCTGGAGTCCGGGAGGGGCCAATGAGCAGTTCTTC	CAWSPGGANEQFF
14	TRBD1	TRBJ1-5	.	TRBV28	TGTGCCAGCCTTCCAGGGGGGATTGGGCAGCCCCAGCATTTT	CASLPGGIGQPQHF
14	.	TRBJ2-5	.	TRBV6-1	TGTGCCAGCAGTGGGGGGGGGCCGGGGGAGACCCAGTACTTC	CASSGGGPGETQYF